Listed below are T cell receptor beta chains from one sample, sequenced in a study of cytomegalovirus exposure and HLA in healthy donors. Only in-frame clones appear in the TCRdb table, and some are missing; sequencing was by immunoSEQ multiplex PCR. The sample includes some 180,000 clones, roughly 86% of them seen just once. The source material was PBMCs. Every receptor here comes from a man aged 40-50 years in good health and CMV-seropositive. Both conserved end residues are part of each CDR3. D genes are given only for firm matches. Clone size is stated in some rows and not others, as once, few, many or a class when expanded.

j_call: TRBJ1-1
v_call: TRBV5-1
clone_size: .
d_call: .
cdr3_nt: TGCGCCAGCAGCTTGGAGTCGGTAGGGAGCACTGAAGCTTTCTTT
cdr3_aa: CASSLESVGSTEAFF

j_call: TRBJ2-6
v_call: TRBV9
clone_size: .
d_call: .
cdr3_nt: TGTGCCAGCAGCGTAGTCAGGGCTGGGGCCAACGTCCTGACTTTC
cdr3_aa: CASSVVRAGANVLTF

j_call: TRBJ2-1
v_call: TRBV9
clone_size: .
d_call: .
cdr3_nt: TGTGCCTCAAACCGGGGGGCAGTCTACTACAATGAGCAGTTCTTC
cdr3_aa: CASNRGAVYYNEQFF

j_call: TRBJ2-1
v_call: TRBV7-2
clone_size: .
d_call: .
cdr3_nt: TGTGCCAGCAGTCTAGCGACAAACTACAATGAGCAGTTCTTC
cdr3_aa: CASSLATNYNEQFF

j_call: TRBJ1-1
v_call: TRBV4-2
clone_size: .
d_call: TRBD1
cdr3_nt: TGTGCCAGCAGCTCTTACGGACAGGGGGGCACTGAAGCTTTCTTT
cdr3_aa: CASSSYGQGGTEAFF

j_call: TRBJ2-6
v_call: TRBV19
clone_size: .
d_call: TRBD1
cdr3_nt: TGTGCCAGTAGAGACAGGGGAACCAACGTCCTGACTTTC
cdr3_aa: CASRDRGTNVLTF

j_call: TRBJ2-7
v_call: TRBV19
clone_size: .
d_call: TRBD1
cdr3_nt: TGTGCCAGTAGTATAGGCAGGGGGAGCTCCTACGAGCAGTACTTC
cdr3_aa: CASSIGRGSSYEQYF

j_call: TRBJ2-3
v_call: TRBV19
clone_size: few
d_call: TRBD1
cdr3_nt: TGTGCCAGTAGTACGGGGACAGCTAGCACAGATACGCAGTATTTT
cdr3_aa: CASSTGTASTDTQYF

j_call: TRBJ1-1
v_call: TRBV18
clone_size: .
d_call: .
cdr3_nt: TGTGCCAGCTCGCCGCTCATGGACTCTCACACTGAAGCTTTCTTT
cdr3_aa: CASSPLMDSHTEAFF

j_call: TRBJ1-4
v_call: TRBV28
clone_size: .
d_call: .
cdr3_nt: TGTGCCACCTACGGGACACCTCCAACTAATGAAAAACTGTTTTTT
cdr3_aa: CATYGTPPTNEKLFF

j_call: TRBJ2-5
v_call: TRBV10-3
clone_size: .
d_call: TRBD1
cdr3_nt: TGTGCCATCAGTGGGCCACAGGGGACCCAAGAGACCCAGTACTTC
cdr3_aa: CAISGPQGTQETQYF

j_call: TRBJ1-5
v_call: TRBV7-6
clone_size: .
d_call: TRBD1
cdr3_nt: TGTGCCAGCAGCCCTACCCGCGGACAGGGGGTAATTAATCAGCCCCAGCATTTT
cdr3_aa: CASSPTRGQGVINQPQHF

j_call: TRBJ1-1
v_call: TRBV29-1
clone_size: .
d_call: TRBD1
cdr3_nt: TGCAGCGTTGGGCAGGGGGCCAGTGAAGCTTTCTTT
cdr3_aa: CSVGQGASEAFF

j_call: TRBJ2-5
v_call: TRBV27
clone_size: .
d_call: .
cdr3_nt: TGTGCCAGCAGTTTATTGGGTAGGAGGGAGACCCAGTACTTC
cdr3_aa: CASSLLGRRETQYF

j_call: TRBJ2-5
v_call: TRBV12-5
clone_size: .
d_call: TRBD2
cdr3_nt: TGTGCTAGTGGCCCCCAGGGAGGGAGGTCGCGGGAGACCCAGTACTTC
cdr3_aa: CASGPQGGRSRETQYF

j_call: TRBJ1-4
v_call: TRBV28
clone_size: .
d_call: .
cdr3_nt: TGTGCCAGCAGCCTACCGTCCAGGGGAAGGGAAAAACTGTTTTTT
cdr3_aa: CASSLPSRGREKLFF

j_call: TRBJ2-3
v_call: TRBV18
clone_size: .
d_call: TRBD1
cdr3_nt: TGTGCCAGCTCACCGAAGACAGGGATTAGTACAGATACGCAGTATTTT
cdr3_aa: CASSPKTGISTDTQYF

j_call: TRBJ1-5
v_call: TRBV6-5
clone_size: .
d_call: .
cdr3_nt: TGTGCCAGCAGCAAACACAGGGAATTTCAGCCCCAGCATTTT
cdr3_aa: CASSKHREFQPQHF

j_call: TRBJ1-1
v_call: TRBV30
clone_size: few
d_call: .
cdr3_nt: TGTGCCTGGAGTGTACAGCCGAACACTGAAGCTTTCTTT
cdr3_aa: CAWSVQPNTEAFF

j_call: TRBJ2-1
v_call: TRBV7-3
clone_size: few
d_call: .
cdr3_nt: TGTGCCAGCAGCGGGGACTCACTTGAGCAGTTCTTC
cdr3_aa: CASSGDSLEQFF

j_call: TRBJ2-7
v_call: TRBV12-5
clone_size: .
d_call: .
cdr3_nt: TGTGCTAGTGGTTTGGACGGGTCCTACGAGCAGTACTTC
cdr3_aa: CASGLDGSYEQYF

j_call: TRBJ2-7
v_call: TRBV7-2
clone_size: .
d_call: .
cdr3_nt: TGTGCCAGCAGCGTAGGGGGGGGGCAATACTACGAGCAGTACTTC
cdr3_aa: CASSVGGGQYYEQYF

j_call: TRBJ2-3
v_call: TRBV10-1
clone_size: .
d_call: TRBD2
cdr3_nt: TGCGCCAGCAGTGACGCCCTCCGGACTAGCGAACGCACGGATACGCAGTATTTT
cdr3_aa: CASSDALRTSERTDTQYF

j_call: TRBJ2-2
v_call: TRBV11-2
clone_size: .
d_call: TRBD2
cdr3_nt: TGTGCCAGCAGCCTAGCGGGAGGGGCCACCGGGGAGCTGTTTTTT
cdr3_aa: CASSLAGGATGELFF

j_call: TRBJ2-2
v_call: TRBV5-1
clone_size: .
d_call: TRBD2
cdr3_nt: TGCGCCAGCAGCTCGAGTCGGGGGGTCAACACCGGGGAGCTGTTTTTT
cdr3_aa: CASSSSRGVNTGELFF

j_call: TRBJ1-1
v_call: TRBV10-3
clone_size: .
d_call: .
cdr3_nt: TGTGCCATCAGTCAGGGACTATCAAGAACTGAAGCTTTCTTT
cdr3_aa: CAISQGLSRTEAFF

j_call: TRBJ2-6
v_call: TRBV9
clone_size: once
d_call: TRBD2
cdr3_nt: TGTGCCAGCAGCCGAGCGGGAGCTGGGGCCAACGTCCTGACTTTC
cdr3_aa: CASSRAGAGANVLTF

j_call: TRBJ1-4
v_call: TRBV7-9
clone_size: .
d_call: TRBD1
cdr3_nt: TGTGCCAGCAGCGCCCTCCCGGGACAGGGTTGGGAAAAACTGTTTTTT
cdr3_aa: CASSALPGQGWEKLFF

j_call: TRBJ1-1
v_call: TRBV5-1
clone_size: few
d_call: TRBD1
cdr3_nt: TGCGCCAGCAGCCTTGGAGGGACAGGGAACACTGAAGCTTTCTTT
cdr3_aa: CASSLGGTGNTEAFF

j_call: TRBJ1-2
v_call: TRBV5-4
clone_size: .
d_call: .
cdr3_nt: TGTGCCAGCAGTTCGGACTATGGCTACACCTTC
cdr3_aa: CASSSDYGYTF

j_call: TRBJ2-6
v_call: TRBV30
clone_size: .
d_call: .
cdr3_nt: TGTGCCTGGAGTGTAAGGAGACAGTTCCCTGGGGCCAACGTCCTGACTTTC
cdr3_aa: CAWSVRRQFPGANVLTF

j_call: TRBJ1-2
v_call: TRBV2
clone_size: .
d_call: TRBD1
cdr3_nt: TGTGCCAGCAGAGACAGGGTTGGCTACACCTTC
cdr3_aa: CASRDRVGYTF

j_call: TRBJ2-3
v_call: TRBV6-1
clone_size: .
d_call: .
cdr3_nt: TGTGCCAGCAGTGAAGGTACAGGGCCGTACACAGATACGCAGTATTTT
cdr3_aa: CASSEGTGPYTDTQYF

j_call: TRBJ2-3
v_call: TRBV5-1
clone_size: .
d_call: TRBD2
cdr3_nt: TGCGCCAGCAGACTTTCCCTAGCGGGACCAGCAGATACGCAGTATTTT
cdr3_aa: CASRLSLAGPADTQYF

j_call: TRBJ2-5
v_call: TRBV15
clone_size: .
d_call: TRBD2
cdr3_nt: TGTGCCACCAGCAGCCCGGGACTAGCGGGTGGAAAGACCCAGTACTTC
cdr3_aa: CATSSPGLAGGKTQYF

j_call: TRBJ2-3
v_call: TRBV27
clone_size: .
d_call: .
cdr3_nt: TGTGCCAGCAGTTTAAGCCTTTCCGCGCCGGGGTATTTT
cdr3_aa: CASSLSLSAPGYF

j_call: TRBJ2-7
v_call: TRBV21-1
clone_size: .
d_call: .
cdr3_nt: TGTGCCAGCAGCAAAGTTAGACTGGGGACAGGGGATGCCTACGAGCAGTACTTC
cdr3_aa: CASSKVRLGTGDAYEQYF

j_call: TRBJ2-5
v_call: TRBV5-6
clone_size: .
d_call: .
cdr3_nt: TGTGCCAGCAGCTTGGTATCAGTCCAAGAGACCCAGTACTTC
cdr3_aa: CASSLVSVQETQYF

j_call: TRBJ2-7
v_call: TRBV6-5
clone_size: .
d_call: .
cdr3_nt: TGTGCCAGCAGTGGTGGAGGGAACTACGAGCAGTACTTC
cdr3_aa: CASSGGGNYEQYF

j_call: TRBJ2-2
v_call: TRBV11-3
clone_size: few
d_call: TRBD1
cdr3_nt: TGTGCCAGCAGCTCCGCCCTGGGGCAGGGGGTGAACACCGGGGAGCTGTTTTTT
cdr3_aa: CASSSALGQGVNTGELFF

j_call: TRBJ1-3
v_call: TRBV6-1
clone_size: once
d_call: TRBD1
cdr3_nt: TGTGCCAGCAGGATACAGGGGTCCTCTGGAAACACCATATATTTT
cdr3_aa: CASRIQGSSGNTIYF

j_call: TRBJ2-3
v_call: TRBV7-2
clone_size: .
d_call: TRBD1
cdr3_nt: TGTGCCAGCAGCCCGACAGGGGTCTACACAGATACGCAGTATTTT
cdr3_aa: CASSPTGVYTDTQYF

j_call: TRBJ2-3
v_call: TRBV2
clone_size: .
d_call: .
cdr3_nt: TGTGCCAGCAGTGAAAGAGGGCTACCGGATACGCAGTATTTT
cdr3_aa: CASSERGLPDTQYF

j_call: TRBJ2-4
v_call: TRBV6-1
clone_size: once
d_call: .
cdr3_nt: TGTGCCAGCAGCACCTTAGGAGACATTCAGTACTTC
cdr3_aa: CASSTLGDIQYF